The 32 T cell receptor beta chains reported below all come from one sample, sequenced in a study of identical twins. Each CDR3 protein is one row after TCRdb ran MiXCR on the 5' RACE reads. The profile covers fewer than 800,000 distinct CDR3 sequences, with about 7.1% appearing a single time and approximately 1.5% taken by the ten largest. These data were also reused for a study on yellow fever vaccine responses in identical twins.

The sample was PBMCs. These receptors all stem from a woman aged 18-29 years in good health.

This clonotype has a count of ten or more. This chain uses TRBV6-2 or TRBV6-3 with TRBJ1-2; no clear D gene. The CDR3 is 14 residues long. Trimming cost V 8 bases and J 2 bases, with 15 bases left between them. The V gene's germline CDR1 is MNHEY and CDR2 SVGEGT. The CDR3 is CASRGVETNYGYTF. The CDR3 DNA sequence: TGTGCCAGCCGTGGGGTGGAGACCAACTATGGCTACACCTTC.

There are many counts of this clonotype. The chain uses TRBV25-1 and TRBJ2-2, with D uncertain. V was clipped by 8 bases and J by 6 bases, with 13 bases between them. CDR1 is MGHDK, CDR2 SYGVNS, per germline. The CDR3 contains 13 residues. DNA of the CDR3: TGTGCCAGCGCCGGAGTCCTATCCGGGGAGCTGTTTTTT. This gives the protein CASAGVLSGELFF.

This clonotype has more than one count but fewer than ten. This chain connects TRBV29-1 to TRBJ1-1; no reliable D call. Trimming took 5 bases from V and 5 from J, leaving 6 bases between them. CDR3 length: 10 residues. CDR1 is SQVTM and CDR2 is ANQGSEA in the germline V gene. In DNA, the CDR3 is TGCAGCGTTTCGGGGACTGAAGCTTTCTTT. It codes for CSVSGTEAFF.

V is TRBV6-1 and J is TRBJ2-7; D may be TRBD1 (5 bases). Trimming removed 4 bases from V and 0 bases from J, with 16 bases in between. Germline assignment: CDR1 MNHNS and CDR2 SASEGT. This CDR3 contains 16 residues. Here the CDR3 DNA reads TGTGCCAGCAGTGCGTACAGGATAACGAGCTCCTACGAGCAGTACGTC. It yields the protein CASSAYRITSSYEQYV.

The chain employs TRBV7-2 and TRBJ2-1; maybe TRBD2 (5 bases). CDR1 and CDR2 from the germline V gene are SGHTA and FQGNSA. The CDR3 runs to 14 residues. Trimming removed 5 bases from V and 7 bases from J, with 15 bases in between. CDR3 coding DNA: TGTGCCAGCAGCCGGCCGGGCGGGCATAATGAGCAGTTCTTC. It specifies CASSRPGGHNEQFF.

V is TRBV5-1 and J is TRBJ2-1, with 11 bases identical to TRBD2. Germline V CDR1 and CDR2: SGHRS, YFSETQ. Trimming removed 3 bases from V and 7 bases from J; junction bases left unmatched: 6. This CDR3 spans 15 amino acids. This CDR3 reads CASSSLAGGRNEQFF. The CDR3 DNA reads TGCGCCAGCAGCTCCCTAGCGGGGGGCCGTAATGAGCAGTTCTTC.

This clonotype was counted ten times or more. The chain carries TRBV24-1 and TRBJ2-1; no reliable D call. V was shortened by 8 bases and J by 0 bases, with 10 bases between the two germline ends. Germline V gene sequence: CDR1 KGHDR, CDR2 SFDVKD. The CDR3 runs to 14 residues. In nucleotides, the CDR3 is TGTGCCACCAACGACCAGAGCTCCTACAATGAGCAGTTCTTC. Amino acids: CATNDQSSYNEQFF.

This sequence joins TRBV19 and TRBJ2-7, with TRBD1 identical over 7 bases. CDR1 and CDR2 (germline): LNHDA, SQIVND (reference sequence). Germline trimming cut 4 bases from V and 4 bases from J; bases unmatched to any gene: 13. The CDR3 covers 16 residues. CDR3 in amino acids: CASSRGPKGAVYEQYF. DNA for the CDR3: TGTGCCAGTAGTAGGGGGCCCAAGGGGGCGGTGTACGAGCAGTACTTC.

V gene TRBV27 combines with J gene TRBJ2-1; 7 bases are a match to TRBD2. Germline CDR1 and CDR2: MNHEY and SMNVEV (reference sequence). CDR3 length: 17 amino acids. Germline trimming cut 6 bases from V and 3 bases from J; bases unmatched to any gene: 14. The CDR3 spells CASSPRLRGTNYNEQFF. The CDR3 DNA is TGTGCCAGCAGCCCCCGTTTACGGGGGACTAACTACAATGAGCAGTTCTTC.

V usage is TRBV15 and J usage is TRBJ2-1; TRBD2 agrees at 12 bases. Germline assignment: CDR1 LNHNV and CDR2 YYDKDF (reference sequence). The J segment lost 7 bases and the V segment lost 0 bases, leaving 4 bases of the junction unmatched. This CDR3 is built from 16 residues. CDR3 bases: TGTGCCACCAGCAGAGATACTAGCGGGAGGAATAATGAGCAGTTCTTC. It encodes CATSRDTSGRNNEQFF.

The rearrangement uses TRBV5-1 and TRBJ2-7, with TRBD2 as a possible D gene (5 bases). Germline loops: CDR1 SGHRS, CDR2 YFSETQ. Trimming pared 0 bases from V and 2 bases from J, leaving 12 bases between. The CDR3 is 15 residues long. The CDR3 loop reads CASSLAPGIAYEQYF. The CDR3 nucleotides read TGCGCCAGCAGCTTGGCACCGGGGATCGCCTACGAGCAGTACTTC. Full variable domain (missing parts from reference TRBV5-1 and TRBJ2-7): KAGVTQTPRYLIKTRGQQVTLSCSPISGHRSVSWYQQTPGQGLQFLFEYFSETQRNKGNFPGRFSGRQFSNSRSEMNVSTLELGDSALYLCASSLAPGIAYEQYFGPGTRLTVT.

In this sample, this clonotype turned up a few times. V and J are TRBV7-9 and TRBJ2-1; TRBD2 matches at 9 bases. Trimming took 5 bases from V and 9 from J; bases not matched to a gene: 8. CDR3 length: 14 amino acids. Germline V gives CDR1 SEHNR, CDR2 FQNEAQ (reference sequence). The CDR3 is CASSDGGRAGEQFF. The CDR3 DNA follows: TGTGCCAGCAGCGACGGCGGGAGGGCCGGTGAGCAGTTCTTC. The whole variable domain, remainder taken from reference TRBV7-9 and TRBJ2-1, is DTGVSQNPRHKITKRGQNVTFRCDPISEHNRLYWYRQTLGQGPEFLTYFQNEAQLEKSRLLSDRFSAERPKGSFSTLEIQRTEQGDSAMYLCASSDGGRAGEQFFGPGTRLTVL.

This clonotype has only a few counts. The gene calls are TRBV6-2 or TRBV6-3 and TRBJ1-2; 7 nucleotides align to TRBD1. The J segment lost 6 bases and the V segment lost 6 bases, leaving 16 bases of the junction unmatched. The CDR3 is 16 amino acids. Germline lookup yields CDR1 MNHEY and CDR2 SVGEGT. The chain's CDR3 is CASRTTTTGLSNGYTF. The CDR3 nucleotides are TGTGCCAGCAGAACCACGACGACAGGGTTAAGCAATGGCTACACCTTC.

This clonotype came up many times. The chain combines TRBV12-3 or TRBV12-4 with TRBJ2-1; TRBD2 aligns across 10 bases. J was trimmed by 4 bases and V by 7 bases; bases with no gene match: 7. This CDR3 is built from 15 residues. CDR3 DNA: TGTGCCAGCACCGCAACTAGCGGGGAGTACAATGAGCAGTTCTTC. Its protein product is CASTATSGEYNEQFF.

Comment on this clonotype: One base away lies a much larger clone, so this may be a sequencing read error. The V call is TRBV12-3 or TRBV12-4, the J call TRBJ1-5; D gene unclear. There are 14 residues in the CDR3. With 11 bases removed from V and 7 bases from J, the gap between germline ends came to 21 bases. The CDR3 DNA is TGTGCCTGCACCGAGACGGCCTTGGGGCAGCCCCAGCATTTT. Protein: CACTETALGQPQHF.

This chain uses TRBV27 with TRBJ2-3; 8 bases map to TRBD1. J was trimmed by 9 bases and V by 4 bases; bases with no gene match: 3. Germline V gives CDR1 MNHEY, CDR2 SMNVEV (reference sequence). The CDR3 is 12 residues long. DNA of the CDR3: TGTGCCAGCAGTTCCCGGGACAGGACGCAGTATTTT. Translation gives CASSSRDRTQYF.

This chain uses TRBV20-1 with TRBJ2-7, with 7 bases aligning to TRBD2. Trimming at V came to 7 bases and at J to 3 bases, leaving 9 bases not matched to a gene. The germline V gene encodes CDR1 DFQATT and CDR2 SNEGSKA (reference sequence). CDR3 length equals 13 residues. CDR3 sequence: CSGHSGENYEQYF. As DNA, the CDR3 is TGCAGTGGTCACAGCGGGGAGAACTACGAGCAGTACTTC.

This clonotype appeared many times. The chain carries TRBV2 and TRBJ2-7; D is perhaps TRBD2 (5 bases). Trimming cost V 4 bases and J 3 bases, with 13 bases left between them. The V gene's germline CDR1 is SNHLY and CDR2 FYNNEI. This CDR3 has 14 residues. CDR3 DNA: TGTGCCAGCAGTGGTGAAGCTAGCTTCTACGAGCAGTACTTC. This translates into CASSGEASFYEQYF.

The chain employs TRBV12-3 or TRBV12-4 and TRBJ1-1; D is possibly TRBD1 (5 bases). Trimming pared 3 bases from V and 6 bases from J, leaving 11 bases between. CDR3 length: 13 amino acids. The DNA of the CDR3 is TGTGCCAGCAGTTTCCCGGGGCATCCTGAAGCTTTCTTT. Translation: CASSFPGHPEAFF.

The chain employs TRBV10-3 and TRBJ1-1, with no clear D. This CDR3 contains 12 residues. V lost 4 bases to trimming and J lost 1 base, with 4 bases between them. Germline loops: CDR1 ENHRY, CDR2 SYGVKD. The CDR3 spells CAISGTNTEAFF. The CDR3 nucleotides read TGTGCCATCAGTGGCACGAACACTGAAGCTTTCTTT.

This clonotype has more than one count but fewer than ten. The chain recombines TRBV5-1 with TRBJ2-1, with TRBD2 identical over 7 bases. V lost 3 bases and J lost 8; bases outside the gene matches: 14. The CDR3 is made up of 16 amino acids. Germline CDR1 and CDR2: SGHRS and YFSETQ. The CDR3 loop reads CASSSRIDGGSYEQFF. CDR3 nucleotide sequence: TGCGCCAGCAGCTCACGCATCGACGGGGGGAGTTATGAGCAGTTCTTC. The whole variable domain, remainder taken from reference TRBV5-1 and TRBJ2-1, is KAGVTQTPRYLIKTRGQQVTLSCSPISGHRSVSWYQQTPGQGLQFLFEYFSETQRNKGNFPGRFSGRQFSNSRSEMNVSTLELGDSALYLCASSSRIDGGSYEQFFGPGTRLTVL.

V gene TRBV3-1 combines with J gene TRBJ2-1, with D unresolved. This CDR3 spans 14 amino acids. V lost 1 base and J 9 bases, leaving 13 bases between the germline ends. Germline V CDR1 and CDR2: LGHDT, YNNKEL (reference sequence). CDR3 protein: CASSQVEAAAEQFF. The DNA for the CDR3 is TGTGCCAGCAGCCAAGTCGAGGCGGCGGCTGAGCAGTTCTTC.

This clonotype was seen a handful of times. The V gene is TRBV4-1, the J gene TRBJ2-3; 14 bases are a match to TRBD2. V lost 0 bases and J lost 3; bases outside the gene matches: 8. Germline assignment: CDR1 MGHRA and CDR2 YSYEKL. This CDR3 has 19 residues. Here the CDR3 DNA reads TGCGCCAGCAGCCAAGATTCGGGGGGACTAGCGGGAGTTACAGATACGCAGTATTTT. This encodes CASSQDSGGLAGVTDTQYF.

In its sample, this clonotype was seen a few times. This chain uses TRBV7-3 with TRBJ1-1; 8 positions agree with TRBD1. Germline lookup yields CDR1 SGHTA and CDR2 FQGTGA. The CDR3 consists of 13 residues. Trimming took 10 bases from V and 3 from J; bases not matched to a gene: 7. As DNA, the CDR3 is TGTGCCAACCGGCTGGGACAGGACACTGAAGCTTTCTTT. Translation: CANRLGQDTEAFF. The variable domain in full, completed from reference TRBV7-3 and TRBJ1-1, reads GAGVSQTPSNKVTEKGKYVELRCDPISGHTALYWYRQSLGQGPEFLIYFQGTGAADDSGLPNDRFFAVRPEGSVSTLKIQRTERGDSAVYLCANRLGQDTEAFFGQGTRLTVV.

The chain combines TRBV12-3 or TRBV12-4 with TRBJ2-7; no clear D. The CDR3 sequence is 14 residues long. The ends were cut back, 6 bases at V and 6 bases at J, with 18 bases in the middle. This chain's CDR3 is CASSPPTKPREQYF. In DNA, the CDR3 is TGTGCCAGCAGCCCCCCCACTAAACCCCGCGAGCAGTACTTC.

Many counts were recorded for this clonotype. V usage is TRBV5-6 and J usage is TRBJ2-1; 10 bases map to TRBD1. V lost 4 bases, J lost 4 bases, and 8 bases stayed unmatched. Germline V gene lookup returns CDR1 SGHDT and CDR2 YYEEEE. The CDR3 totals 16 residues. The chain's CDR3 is CASSLTGQGEYNEQFF. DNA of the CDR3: TGTGCCAGCAGCCTGACCGGACAGGGGGAATACAATGAGCAGTTCTTC.

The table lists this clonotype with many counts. CDR3 in amino acids: CASSLAASGGVYEQFF. The CDR3 bases are TGTGCCAGCAGTTTAGCGGCTAGCGGGGGGGTTTATGAGCAGTTCTTC. The chain employs TRBV12-3 or TRBV12-4 and TRBJ2-1, with TRBD2 matching 12 bases. This CDR3 has 16 residues. Unmatched junction bases numbered 5, after V lost 0 bases and J lost 8 bases.

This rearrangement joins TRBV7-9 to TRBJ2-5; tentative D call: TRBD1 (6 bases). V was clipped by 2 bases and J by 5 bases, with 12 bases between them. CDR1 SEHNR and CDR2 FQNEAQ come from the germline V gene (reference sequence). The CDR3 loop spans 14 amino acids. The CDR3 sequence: CASSLPGVSETQYF. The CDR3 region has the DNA TGTGCCAGCAGCTTACCAGGGGTGAGCGAGACCCAGTACTTC.

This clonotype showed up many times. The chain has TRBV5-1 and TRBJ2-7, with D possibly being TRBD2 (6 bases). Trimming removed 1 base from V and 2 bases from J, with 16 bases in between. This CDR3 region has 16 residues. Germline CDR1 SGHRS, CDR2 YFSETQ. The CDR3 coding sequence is TGCGCCAGCAGCTTGTATGGGCCTAGCGAGGCCTACGAGCAGTACTTC. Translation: CASSLYGPSEAYEQYF.

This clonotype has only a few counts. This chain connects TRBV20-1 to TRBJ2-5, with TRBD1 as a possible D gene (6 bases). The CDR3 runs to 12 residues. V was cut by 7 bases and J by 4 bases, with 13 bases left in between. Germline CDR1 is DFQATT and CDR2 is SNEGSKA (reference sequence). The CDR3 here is CSVFSGVETQYF. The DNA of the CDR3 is TGCAGTGTATTTTCAGGGGTAGAGACCCAGTACTTC.

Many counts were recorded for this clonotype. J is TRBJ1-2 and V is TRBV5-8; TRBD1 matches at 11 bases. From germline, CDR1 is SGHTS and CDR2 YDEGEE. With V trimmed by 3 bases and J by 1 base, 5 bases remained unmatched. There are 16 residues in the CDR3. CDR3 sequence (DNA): TGTGCCAGCAGCTCCGGACAGGGGGCTAGTAACTATGGCTACACCTTC. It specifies CASSSGQGASNYGYTF.

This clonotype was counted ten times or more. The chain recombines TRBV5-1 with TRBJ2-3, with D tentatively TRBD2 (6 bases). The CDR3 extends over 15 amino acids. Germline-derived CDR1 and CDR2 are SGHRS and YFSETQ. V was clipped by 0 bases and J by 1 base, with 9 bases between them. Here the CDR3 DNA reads TGCGCCAGCAGCTTGGTCGGAGGGCGCACAGATACGCAGTATTTT. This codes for CASSLVGGRTDTQYF. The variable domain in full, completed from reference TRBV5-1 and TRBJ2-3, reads KAGVTQTPRYLIKTRGQQVTLSCSPISGHRSVSWYQQTPGQGLQFLFEYFSETQRNKGNFPGRFSGRQFSNSRSEMNVSTLELGDSALYLCASSLVGGRTDTQYFGPGTRLTVL.